The sequence of this T cell receptor (beta chain) was determined in a study of T-cell reconstitution after alpha-beta-depleted transplantation in children. The CDR3 has 19 residues. Germline V gene sequence: CDR1 SGHDT, CDR2 YYEEEE. V trimming: 0 bases; J trimming: 3 bases; junction bases outside the gene matches: 11. Unique molecular identifiers were used in preparing the TCRbeta library. Using its own MiXCR run on the PCR reads, TCRdb lists one record per CDR3 protein. The sample consists of a few hundred thousand distinct CDR3 sequences, about a sixth of them appearing once. Sequenced material: PBMCs from the stem cell graft donor, taken from the stem cell graft. This clonotype was obtained from a human donor who donated a stem cell graft to a child with acute lymphoblastic leukemia. The chain carries TRBV5-6 and TRBJ2-2, with TRBD2 matching 10 bases. CDR3 protein: CASSLGLAGDVEDTGELFF. The CDR3 DNA reads as TGTGCCAGCAGCTTGGGCCTAGCGGGAGACGTGGAGGACACCGGGGAGCTGTTTTTT.